The 31 T cell receptor beta chains in this list originate from one sample, sequenced in a study of post-analysis software for immune sequencing data. Tagging with unique molecular identifiers was a feature of the TCR beta cDNA libraries. TCRdb called the PCR reads again in MiXCR, with one record for every CDR3 protein. This table holds 150,000 to 200,000 distinct CDR3 sequences, over 25% found once. These receptors' antigens are unknown. Study-wide findings and caveats: In patients, TRBV5-6, TRBV5-1 and TRBV20-1 belonged to roughly five TRBV segments found more frequently than in controls.

The sample comprised blood. Receptor source: a girl aged 10-17 years with multiple sclerosis.

This sequence joins TRBV6-5 and TRBJ1-2; 9 positions agree with TRBD1. Germline V gene data show CDR1 as MNHEY and CDR2 as SVGAGI. The junction had 12 bases not matched to a gene; V was cut back by 6 bases and J by 4 bases. The CDR3 contains 16 residues. CDR3 residues: CASSPGTGQGIYGYTF. CDR3 coding DNA: TGTGCCAGCAGCCCCGGGACAGGGCAGGGAATCTATGGCTACACCTTC.

The genes are TRBV6-2 or TRBV6-3 and TRBJ2-7, with 8 bases lining up with TRBD2. Germline V gene sequence: CDR1 MNHEY, CDR2 SVGEGT. The CDR3 has 12 residues. Trimming removed 9 bases from V and 9 bases from J; junction bases left unmatched: 10. CDR3 residues: CASSGKGIGQYF. The DNA for the CDR3 is TGTGCCAGTAGCGGGAAGGGTATCGGGCAGTACTTC.

This chain uses TRBV5-1 with TRBJ2-1; 7 positions agree with TRBD2. With V trimmed by 0 bases and J by 7 bases, 10 bases remained unmatched. This CDR3 is 16 amino acids long. Per the germline V gene, CDR1 is SGHRS and CDR2 is YFSETQ. CDR3 region: CASSLVAGAIGNEQFF. The CDR3 DNA reads TGCGCCAGCAGCTTGGTGGCGGGAGCGATTGGAAATGAGCAGTTCTTC.

This clonotype was counted between two and nine times. This chain joins TRBV19 and TRBJ2-7; tentative D call: TRBD1 (6 bases). CDR3 size: 16 residues. Germline V CDR1 and CDR2: LNHDA, SQIVND (reference sequence). The V gene lost 1 base and the J gene lost 2 bases, with 15 bases spanning the gap. CDR3 region: CASSIAQDSRPYEQYF. In nucleotides, the CDR3 is TGTGCCAGTAGTATAGCGCAGGACAGTCGACCCTACGAGCAGTACTTC.

About this clonotype: A much larger clone differs from this one at a single base, so this may be a read error. The chain has TRBV10-3 and TRBJ1-2; D is uncertain. Germline V gene data show CDR1 as ENHRY and CDR2 as SYGVKD. The CDR3 runs to 14 residues. CDR3 sequence: CTISESGRNYGYTF. CDR3 bases: TGTACCATCAGTGAGTCGGGAAGGAATTATGGCTACACCTTC.

This clonotype was seen at least ten times. The chain uses TRBV29-1 and TRBJ2-1; no reliable D call. Germline-derived CDR1 and CDR2 are SQVTM and ANQGSEA. The ends were cut back, 1 base at V and 0 bases at J, with 13 bases in the middle. The CDR3 spans 16 residues. DNA for the CDR3: TGCAGCGTTGAAGGGGTAGCCGGAAACTCCTACAATGAGCAGTTCTTC. This encodes CSVEGVAGNSYNEQFF.

This clonotype was recorded a few times. CDR3 in amino acids: CASSEGREGPNEQFF. The CDR3 DNA reads TGTGCCAGCAGTGAGGGACGGGAGGGCCCCAATGAGCAGTTCTTC. The chain joins TRBV2 to TRBJ2-1; 8 positions match TRBD2. Germline V lookup: CDR1 SNHLY, CDR2 FYNNEI. This CDR3 is built from 15 residues. The junction had 7 bases not matched to a gene; V was cut back by 3 bases and J by 6 bases. Full variable domain (rest looked up from reference TRBV2 and TRBJ2-1): EPEVTQTPSHQVTQMGQEVILRCVPISNHLYFYWYRQILGQKVEFLVSFYNNEISEKSEIFDDQFSVERPDGSNFTLKIRSTKLEDSAMYFCASSEGREGPNEQFFGPGTRLTVL.

The sample holds a few counts of this clonotype. The chain recombines TRBV5-1 with TRBJ2-7, with D unresolved. Between the trimmed V and J ends, which lost 6 bases and 1 base, there was a span of 14 bases. Germline V lookup: CDR1 SGHRS, CDR2 YFSETQ. This CDR3 is built from 14 residues. This CDR3 is CASTPDGLSYEQYF. The CDR3 coding sequence is TGCGCCAGCACCCCGGACGGGCTTTCCTACGAGCAGTACTTC.

CDR3: CSTVRDNEQFF. CDR3 sequence (DNA): TGCAGCACTGTACGGGACAATGAGCAGTTCTTC. This rearrangement joins TRBV29-1 to TRBJ2-1; D remains ambiguous. Germline CDR1 is SQVTM and CDR2 is ANQGSEA. This CDR3 region has 11 residues. With 8 bases removed from V and 5 bases from J, the gap between germline ends came to 10 bases.

This clonotype was observed a handful of times. This chain uses TRBV20-1 with TRBJ2-5, with a tentative D call TRBD2 (6 bases). Trimming shortened V by 3 bases and J by 11 bases, and 16 bases separated the two germline ends. The CDR3 loop spans 12 amino acids. Looked up from germline, CDR1 is DFQATT and CDR2 is SNEGSKA (reference sequence). This CDR3 reads CSASPRRDEQYF. For the CDR3, the DNA is TGCAGTGCTAGCCCCAGGAGGGATGAGCAGTACTTC.

Of note for this clonotype: With a much larger clone just one base away, this may be a read error. This chain joins TRBV20-1 and TRBJ2-5, with D hard to call. Judging by the DNA end, TRBJ2-7 fits better; the J call may be wrong. Per the germline V gene, CDR1 is DFQATT and CDR2 is SNEGSKA (reference sequence). This CDR3 has 13 amino acids. The CDR3: CSRLLLVGPEQYF. The CDR3, as DNA: TGCAGTCGTCTGCTCCTGGTCGGTCCCGAGCAGTACTTC.

The table lists this clonotype with many counts. This rearrangement joins TRBV5-1 to TRBJ1-1; D gene ambiguous. V was cut by 4 bases and J by 1 base, with 11 bases left in between. The CDR3 spans 14 residues. Germline loops: CDR1 SGHRS, CDR2 YFSETQ. CDR3 in DNA: TGCGCCAGCAGCGCAGCCTGGGGGAACACTGAAGCTTTCTTT. Translated, it gives CASSAAWGNTEAFF.

This clonotype was picked up a small number of times. The chain combines TRBV25-1 with TRBJ2-7, with D possibly TRBD2 on 6 matching bases. The CDR3 loop spans 14 amino acids. Germline V gives CDR1 MGHDK, CDR2 SYGVNS. V lost 3 bases, J lost 1 base, and 10 bases lay in between. In DNA form, the CDR3 reads TGTGCCAGCAGTGAGTATAGCGGTTCCTACGAGCAGTACTTC. This encodes CASSEYSGSYEQYF.

With regard to this clonotype: This may arise from a read error, as a much more abundant clone is one base away. The CDR3 loop is CVSSPRSGRKWPKNIQYF. Written as DNA, the CDR3 is TGTGTCAGCTCACCACGGTCAGGGAGGAAGTGGCCCAAAAACATTCAGTACTTC. The V call is TRBV18, the J call TRBJ2-4, with D perhaps TRBD2 (6 bases). This CDR3 spans 18 amino acids. Germline V gives CDR1 KGHSH, CDR2 LQKENI.

This clonotype has a count of ten or more. This chain uses TRBV29-1 with TRBJ2-1; the D is unclear. The length of the CDR3 is 12 residues. Germline V gene data show CDR1 as SQVTM and CDR2 as ANQGSEA. V lost 3 bases, J lost 6 bases, and 9 bases lay in between. The chain's CDR3 is CSVDEGPNEQFF. CDR3 nucleotides: TGCAGCGTTGACGAAGGCCCCAATGAGCAGTTCTTC.

As for this clonotype: One junction end disagrees with the germline gene, perhaps due to a read error. The genes are TRBV12-3 or TRBV12-4 and TRBJ1-1; TRBD1 matches at 8 bases. CDR3 length: 15 amino acids. In DNA, the CDR3 is TGTGCCAGCAGGTCTGGACAGGGCTTGAACATTGAAGCTTTCTTT. Translating gives CASRSGQGLNIEAFF.

In this sample, this clonotype turned up a few times. The chain is built from TRBV28 and TRBJ2-3; D remains ambiguous. Germline CDR1 is MDHEN and CDR2 is SYDVKM. Between the trimmed V and J ends, which lost 1 base and 0 bases, there was a span of 8 bases. The CDR3 has 15 residues. The CDR3 here is CASSLFELSTDTQYF. DNA for the CDR3: TGTGCCAGCAGTTTATTCGAACTTAGCACAGATACGCAGTATTTT.

The table lists this clonotype with many counts. The V gene is TRBV10-1, the J gene TRBJ1-4; D not resolved. Per germline, CDR1 WNHNN and CDR2 SYGVQD (reference sequence). The CDR3 contains 11 residues. The V gene lost 5 bases and the J gene lost 8 bases, with 6 bases spanning the gap. The CDR3, as DNA: TGCGCCAGCAGTAGCGGAGAAAAACTGTTTTTT. Residues: CASSSGEKLFF.

This clonotype appeared many times. V is TRBV29-1 and J is TRBJ2-3; 10 bases fit TRBD1. The V gene end was trimmed by 6 bases and the J gene end by 3 bases; junction bases not matched to a gene: 3. The CDR3 sequence is 13 residues long. Germline V gene lookup returns CDR1 SQVTM and CDR2 ANQGSEA. CDR3 sequence reads: CSVGDRGTDTQYF. The CDR3 nucleotides are TGCAGCGTAGGGGACAGGGGAACAGATACGCAGTATTTT.

This clonotype was counted only a few times. The rearrangement uses TRBV20-1 and TRBJ2-1; 7 bases align to TRBD2. This CDR3 spans 14 amino acids. Germline V gene sequence: CDR1 DFQATT, CDR2 SNEGSKA (reference sequence). Germline trimming cut 3 bases from V and 3 bases from J; bases unmatched to any gene: 5. The DNA for the CDR3 is TGCAGTGCTAGGCCTAGCGGCCACTACAATGAGCAGTTCTTC. As protein: CSARPSGHYNEQFF.

In its sample, this clonotype was seen many times. The J gene is TRBJ2-4, the V gene TRBV5-1; D unclear. CDR1 is SGHRS, CDR2 YFSETQ, per germline. CDR3 length: 11 amino acids. Trimming took off 0 bases at V and 5 bases at J, with 0 bases between the two ends. In nucleotides, the CDR3 is TGCGCCAGCAGCTTGGAAAACATTCAGTACTTC. Protein: CASSLENIQYF.

A remark on this clonotype: A much more abundant neighbour one base away suggests this may be a read error. The CDR3 region has the DNA TGCGGGGTTTGGAGGATAGCGGAAAACATTCAGTACTTC. This gives the protein CGVWRIAENIQYF. This rearrangement joins TRBV29-1 to TRBJ2-4, with a possible D match to TRBD2 (6 bases). Germline V gene lookup returns CDR1 SQVTM and CDR2 ANQGSEA. CDR3 length: 13 amino acids.

This rearrangement joins TRBV5-1 to TRBJ2-3; TRBD2 agrees at 10 bases. From germline, CDR1 is SGHRS and CDR2 YFSETQ. The CDR3 is 18 amino acids. With V trimmed by 3 bases and J by 6 bases, 16 bases remained unmatched. This CDR3 reads CASSSRRDSGRARDTQYF. The CDR3 DNA sequence: TGCGCCAGCAGCTCCCGAAGGGACAGCGGGAGGGCCAGGGATACGCAGTATTTT. Full variable domain (remainder filled in from reference TRBV5-1 and TRBJ2-3): KAGVTQTPRYLIKTRGQQVTLSCSPISGHRSVSWYQQTPGQGLQFLFEYFSETQRNKGNFPGRFSGRQFSNSRSEMNVSTLELGDSALYLCASSSRRDSGRARDTQYFGPGTRLTVL.

This clonotype was seen ten or more times. The V gene is TRBV10-3, the J gene TRBJ2-1; D gene ambiguous. V dropped 3 bases and J dropped 8 bases, with 17 bases sitting between them. Germline V CDR1 and CDR2: ENHRY, SYGVKD. CDR3 length: 15 amino acids. The CDR3 loop reads CAISESGGFRDEQFF. The DNA of the CDR3 is TGTGCCATCAGTGAATCAGGCGGTTTTCGGGATGAGCAGTTCTTC.

As for this clonotype: This may be a read error: a much more frequent sequence differs by one nucleotide. V gene TRBV27 combines with J gene TRBJ2-4, with 12 nucleotides matching TRBD2. In germline, CDR1 is MNHEY, CDR2 SMNVEV (reference sequence). The CDR3 spans 15 residues. V was clipped by 6 bases and J by 13 bases; unmatched bases: 13. The chain's CDR3 is CASSAGLAGGRQQYF. For the CDR3, the DNA is TGTGCCAGCAGCGCTGGTCTAGCGGGAGGGCGACAGCAGTACTTC.

Comment on this clonotype: A read error may produce the germline difference seen at one junction end. The gene calls are TRBV3-1 and TRBJ1-2; weak D call: TRBD1 (5 bases). The germline V gene has CDR1 LGHDT and CDR2 YNNKEL (reference sequence). The CDR3 is 14 amino acids. This CDR3 reads CAGSQAQGGYGYTF. The DNA for the CDR3 is TGTGCCGGCAGCCAAGCTCAGGGAGGCTATGGCTACACCTTC.

Points on this clonotype: One junction end disagrees with the germline gene, perhaps due to a read error. The chain employs TRBV11-2 and TRBJ2-1; D might be TRBD1 (5 bases). The CDR3 loop spans 13 amino acids. CDR1 is SGHAT, CDR2 FQNNGV, per germline. This CDR3 is CVSSPGNSYEQFF. CDR3 in DNA: TGTGTCAGCAGCCCAGGGAACTCCTACGAGCAGTTCTTC.

Ten or more counts support this clonotype. V usage is TRBV6-5 and J usage is TRBJ2-5; D is uncertain. The CDR3 runs 11 residues. The V end was cut by 0 bases, the J end by 12 bases, with 8 bases between. Germline CDR1 reads MNHEY; CDR2 reads SVGAGI. The CDR3 reads CASSYSSWEYF. CDR3 DNA sequence: TGTGCCAGCAGTTACTCGAGTTGGGAGTACTTC.

This clonotype was counted many times. The rearrangement joins TRBV12-3 or TRBV12-4 to TRBJ1-2; 10 nucleotides align to TRBD1. The CDR3 is 15 residues long. Germline trimming cut 5 bases from V and 3 bases from J; bases unmatched to any gene: 6. The CDR3 loop reads CASSPTGGDDYGYTF. The CDR3 DNA follows: TGTGCCAGCAGTCCGACAGGGGGCGATGACTATGGCTACACCTTC.

This clonotype has at least ten counts. The genes are TRBV6-1 and TRBJ2-7; D unclear. CDR3 length equals 14 residues. The V and J ends lost 3 bases and 2 bases respectively, with 11 bases between them. Per germline, CDR1 MNHNS and CDR2 SASEGT. The CDR3 bases are TGTGCCAGCAGTGAGGGCCCCATACCCTACGAGCAGTACTTC. Protein: CASSEGPIPYEQYF.

This clonotype has ten or more counts. This sequence joins TRBV12-3 or TRBV12-4 and TRBJ2-7, with a weak D call TRBD2 (5 bases). The length of the CDR3 is 14 residues. V was pared by 6 bases and J by 2 bases, with 14 bases between. As DNA, the CDR3 is TGTGCCAGCAGCTTTAGCGTTGGGGCCTACGAGCAGTACTTC. Amino acid sequence: CASSFSVGAYEQYF.